The next 5 T cell receptor beta chains were all read from a single sample in a study of radiotherapy plus CTLA-4 blockade in lung cancer. Clones were read by immunoSEQ multiplex PCR, and TCRdb kept only the in-frame ones, dropping some. Of 70,000 to 95,000 clones in the sample, around nine tenths are singletons; the top ten hold approximately 16%. This specimen was peripheral blood, taken from a patient treated with radiotherapy plus ipilimumab. Receptors were obtained from a human donor with non-small cell lung cancer that progressed on radiotherapy plus ipilimumab.

CDR3 sequence (DNA): TGTGCCAGCAGCTCTTCTAGCAAAGAGACCCAGTACTTC. It specifies CASSSSSKETQYF. This rearrangement joins TRBV7-3 to TRBJ2-5; D is possibly TRBD2 (5 bases). Germline V gene lookup returns CDR1 SGHTA and CDR2 FQGTGA. This CDR3 spans 13 amino acids. V was cut by 4 bases and J by 3 bases, with 9 bases left in between.

The genes are TRBV7-2 and TRBJ2-3, with TRBD2 identical over 12 bases. CDR1 is SGHTA and CDR2 is FQGNSA in the germline V gene. CDR3 size: 15 residues. V gave up 5 bases and J gave up 0 bases; unmatched junction bases: 0. CDR3 sequence: CASSGTSGSTDTQYF. As DNA, the CDR3 is TGTGCCAGCAGCGGGACTAGCGGGAGCACAGATACGCAGTATTTT. The whole variable domain, remainder taken from reference TRBV7-2 and TRBJ2-3, is GAGVSQSPSNKVTEKGKDVELRCDPISGHTALYWYRQSLGQGLEFLIYFQGNSAPDKSGLPSDRFSAERTGGSVSTLTIQRTQQEDSAVYLCASSGTSGSTDTQYFGPGTRLTVL.

The chain uses TRBV5-1 and TRBJ2-7, with D possibly called TRBD1 or TRBD2 (5 bases each). The V end lost 0 bases, the J end lost 3 bases, and 10 bases lay between the germline ends. This CDR3 has 14 residues. Germline V gene lookup returns CDR1 SGHRS and CDR2 YFSETQ. The CDR3, as DNA: TGCGCCAGCAGCTTGGTCCAGGGAGTCTACGAGCAGTACTTC. Its translation is CASSLVQGVYEQYF.

By sample share, this clone is medium-sized. V usage is TRBV18 and J usage is TRBJ1-3; D is perhaps TRBD1 (5 bases). Germline values: CDR1 KGHSH, CDR2 LQKENI. The V gene lost 3 bases and the J gene lost 0 bases, with 12 bases spanning the gap. CDR3 size: 16 residues. The CDR3 DNA is TGTGCCAGCTCACCCGACGGGACGGCCTCTGGAAACACCATATATTTT. It translates to CASSPDGTASGNTIYF.

This chain connects TRBV28 to TRBJ1-3; D call uncertain. V was pared by 5 bases and J by 4 bases, with 6 bases between. Germline CDR1 reads MDHEN; CDR2 reads SYDVKM. The CDR3 is 12 residues long. The CDR3 DNA sequence: TGTGCCAGCAGTAACCCAGGAAACACCATATATTTT. Its protein is CASSNPGNTIYF.